Listed below are T cell receptor beta chains from one sample, sequenced in a study of blood T cell repertoires in COVID-19. Method: immunoSEQ multiplex PCR; TCRdb's copy keeps in-frame clones and lacks some. The sample lists about 270,000 clones; about nine tenths were seen once. The sample was PBMCs or T cells enriched from blood (not recorded which). These receptors originate from a woman in her thirties with acute COVID-19. CDR3s include the opening cysteine and the closing phenylalanine or tryptophan.

V	CDR3
TRBV5-1	CATTYGTSETDTQYF
TRBV5-1	CASSAAGGYAEQFF
TRBV7-7	CASSSGTSGYNEQFF
TRBV19	CASSLSTASYNEQFF
TRBV4-3	CASSQGQGGGNTIYF
TRBV14	CASSQARPEQFF
TRBV18	CASSPRADGELFF
TRBV29-1	CSVEAEENEQYF
TRBV6-5	CASRSLAGENEQFF
TRBV19	CASSIVFSADTQYF
TRBV27	CASSSGQKWYNEQFF
TRBV7-9	CASSLALAGGETQYF
TRBV19	CASRGQLNQPQHF
TRBV25-1	CASSEIHRGLGTGELFF
TRBV15	CATSYHRGTTDTQYF
TRBV9	CASSVGPGRGNTEAFF
TRBV28	CASTLGGNTYEQYF
TRBV28	CASSLDQVGNTIYF
TRBV2	CATRTETDTQYF
TRBV7-2	CASSSGTGGSYEQYF
TRBV7-9	CASPPRGRKNTGELFF
TRBV7-2	CASSPWTSGNEQFF
TRBV28	CASSLPPEAFF
TRBV7-3	CASSLIGQGSYNEQFF
TRBV2	CASSSLELATYNEQFF
TRBV15	CATSSRTGGAEQYF
TRBV10-3	CAISAGGGFEQYF
TRBV6-5	CASSRTTSGNTIYF
TRBV2	CASRTGTSNYEQYF